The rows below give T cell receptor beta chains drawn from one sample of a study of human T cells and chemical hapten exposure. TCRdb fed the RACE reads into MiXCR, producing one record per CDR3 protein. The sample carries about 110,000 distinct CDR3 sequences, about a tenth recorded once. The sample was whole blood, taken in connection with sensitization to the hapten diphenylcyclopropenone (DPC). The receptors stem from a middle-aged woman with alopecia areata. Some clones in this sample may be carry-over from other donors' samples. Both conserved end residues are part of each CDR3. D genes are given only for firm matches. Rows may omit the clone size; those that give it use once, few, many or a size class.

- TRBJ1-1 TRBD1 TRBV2 CASGTGINTEAFF TGTGCCAGCGGGACAGGGATAAACACTGAAGCTTTCTTT
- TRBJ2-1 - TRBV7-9 CASSSADYRRDNEQFF TGTGCCAGCAGCTCCGCGGACTACCGACGAGACAATGAGCAGTTCTTC
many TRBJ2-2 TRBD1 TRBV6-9 CASSRRGQETSGELFF TGTGCCAGCAGCCGCCGGGGACAGGAGACCTCCGGGGAGCTGTTTTTT
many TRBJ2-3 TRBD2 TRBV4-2 CASSQTSGGAGDTQYF TGTGCCAGCAGCCAAACTAGCGGGGGGGCTGGAGATACGCAGTATTTT
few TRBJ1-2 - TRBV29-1 CSTREVGLLNYGYTF TGCAGCACCCGGGAGGTGGGATTACTAAACTATGGCTACACCTTC
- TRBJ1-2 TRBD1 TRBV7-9 CASSLVRATPQGYNYGYTF TGTGCCAGCAGCTTAGTCCGGGCGACTCCACAGGGGTATAACTATGGCTACACCTTC
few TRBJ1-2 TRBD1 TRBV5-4 CASSLPPGQGDGYTF TGTGCCAGCAGCCTCCCTCCGGGACAGGGGGATGGCTACACCTTC
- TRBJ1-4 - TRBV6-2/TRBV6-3 CASTRFREKLFF TGTGCCAGCACCCGCTTCAGAGAAAAACTGTTTTTT
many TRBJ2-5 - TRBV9 CASSPIGRGRSETQYF TGTGCCAGCAGCCCCATCGGCCGCGGCCGTTCAGAGACCCAGTACTTC
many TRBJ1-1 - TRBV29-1 CSVEGGAKGNAEAFF TGCAGCGTTGAAGGAGGAGCCAAAGGGAACGCTGAAGCTTTCTTT
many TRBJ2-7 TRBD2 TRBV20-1 CSATVNGGSYEQYF TGCAGTGCTACCGTCAACGGGGGGTCGTACGAGCAGTACTTC
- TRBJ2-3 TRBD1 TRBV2 CASSEVLGGVGQVPPDTQYF TGTGCCAGCAGTGAAGTCCTAGGGGGCGTTGGACAGGTCCCTCCAGATACGCAGTATTTT
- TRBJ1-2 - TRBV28 CASRLFYGYTF TGTGCCAGCAGATTATTTTATGGCTACACCTTC
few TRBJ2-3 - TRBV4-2 CASSLAVWGTDTQYF TGTGCCAGCAGCCTCGCGGTTTGGGGGACAGATACGCAGTATTTT
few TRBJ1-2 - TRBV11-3 CASSLDRIWVRGSGYTF TGTGCCAGCAGCTTAGATCGAATATGGGTCAGGGGAAGCGGCTACACCTTC